This is a list of T cell receptor beta chains from one sample in a study of cytomegalovirus exposure and HLA in healthy donors. The repertoire was sequenced with immunoSEQ multiplex PCR; TCRdb's copy has only in-frame clones and lacks some. The sample totals tens of thousands of clones. The sample was PBMCs. These receptors originate from a middle-aged woman in good health and CMV-seropositive. The CDR3 runs from the conserved cysteine through the conserved F or W. Fields, in order: CDR3 protein, CDR3 DNA, V gene, D gene, CDR3 length, J gene, clone size. A D gene is named only where the DNA matches it firmly. Clone size is not always given. Where it is, it says once, few, many or a class for expanded clones.

CDR3aa: CAIRGGRNEQFF
CDR3nt: TGCGCCATACGGGGGGGCCGGAATGAGCAGTTCTTC
v_gene: TRBV4-1
d_gene: TRBD2
len: 12
j_gene: TRBJ2-1
abundance: .

CDR3aa: CASSLTLGFGAGAAYNEQFF
CDR3nt: TGTGCCAGCAGCTTAACGTTAGGTTTCGGCGCAGGGGCGGCCTACAATGAGCAGTTCTTC
v_gene: TRBV7-3
d_gene: .
len: 20
j_gene: TRBJ2-1
abundance: .

CDR3aa: CASSPGQGGYGYTF
CDR3nt: TGTGCCAGCTCACCGGGACAGGGGGGCTATGGCTACACCTTC
v_gene: TRBV18
d_gene: TRBD1
len: 14
j_gene: TRBJ1-2
abundance: .

CDR3aa: CASSVSGRGRVHEQFF
CDR3nt: TGCGCCAGCAGCGTGAGTGGAAGGGGAAGGGTCCATGAGCAGTTCTTC
v_gene: TRBV5-1
d_gene: .
len: 16
j_gene: TRBJ2-1
abundance: .

CDR3aa: CASSFTSDRDYEQYF
CDR3nt: TGCGCCAGCAGCTTTACTTCGGACAGGGACTACGAGCAGTACTTC
v_gene: TRBV5-1
d_gene: TRBD1
len: 15
j_gene: TRBJ2-7
abundance: .

CDR3aa: CASSPSFWAPEGGNIQYF
CDR3nt: TGCGCCAGCAGCCCCTCCTTTTGGGCCCCCGAGGGGGGGAACATTCAGTACTTC
v_gene: TRBV5-1
d_gene: .
len: 18
j_gene: TRBJ2-4
abundance: .

CDR3aa: CSVEPAGGPNEQFF
CDR3nt: TGCAGCGTTGAACCAGCGGGAGGGCCTAATGAGCAGTTCTTC
v_gene: TRBV29-1
d_gene: TRBD2
len: 14
j_gene: TRBJ2-1
abundance: .

CDR3aa: CARSLVGGNQPQHF
CDR3nt: TGTGCCAGAAGCTTGGTAGGGGGCAATCAGCCCCAGCATTTT
v_gene: TRBV5-3
d_gene: .
len: 14
j_gene: TRBJ1-5
abundance: .

CDR3aa: CASTGLAGASYEQYF
CDR3nt: TGTGCCAGCACCGGATTAGCGGGAGCCTCCTACGAGCAGTACTTC
v_gene: TRBV6-1
d_gene: TRBD2
len: 15
j_gene: TRBJ2-7
abundance: .

CDR3aa: CASSDHSRTGNNEQFF
CDR3nt: TGTGCCAGCAGCGATCATTCCCGGACAGGAAACAATGAGCAGTTCTTC
v_gene: TRBV7-3
d_gene: TRBD1
len: 16
j_gene: TRBJ2-1
abundance: .

CDR3aa: CASSRGTLSSYEQYF
CDR3nt: TGTGCCAGCAGCCGAGGGACTTTATCTTCCTACGAGCAGTACTTC
v_gene: TRBV6-6
d_gene: .
len: 15
j_gene: TRBJ2-7
abundance: .

CDR3aa: CASTFTSAGLETYEQYF
CDR3nt: TGTGCCAGCACCTTTACAAGTGCGGGACTAGAGACTTACGAGCAGTACTTC
v_gene: TRBV13
d_gene: TRBD2
len: 17
j_gene: TRBJ2-7
abundance: .

CDR3aa: CASSLLGGNTEAFF
CDR3nt: TGTGCCAGCAGCTTATTAGGGGGCAACACTGAAGCTTTCTTT
v_gene: TRBV7-9
d_gene: TRBD1
len: 14
j_gene: TRBJ1-1
abundance: .

CDR3aa: CASSDSSGGGTDTQYF
CDR3nt: TGTGCCAGCAGTGACTCGAGTGGGGGCGGCACAGATACGCAGTATTTT
v_gene: TRBV6-4
d_gene: .
len: 16
j_gene: TRBJ2-3
abundance: medium-sized

CDR3aa: CASSGLAGGLYNEQFF
CDR3nt: TGTGCCAGCAGCGGACTAGCGGGGGGGCTTTACAATGAGCAGTTCTTC
v_gene: TRBV7-3
d_gene: TRBD2
len: 16
j_gene: TRBJ2-1
abundance: .

CDR3aa: CASSPGGTRETQYF
CDR3nt: TGTGCCAGCAGCCCAGGGGGAACGCGGGAGACCCAGTACTTC
v_gene: TRBV7-2
d_gene: TRBD1
len: 14
j_gene: TRBJ2-5
abundance: .

CDR3aa: CASSPNAGAGANVLTF
CDR3nt: TGTGCCAGCTCACCAAACGCGGGGGCTGGGGCCAACGTCCTGACTTTC
v_gene: TRBV18
d_gene: TRBD2
len: 16
j_gene: TRBJ2-6
abundance: .

CDR3aa: CASGSRDRAISRGNTIYF
CDR3nt: TGTGCTAGTGGATCTCGGGACAGGGCTATTTCGAGGGGAAACACCATATATTTT
v_gene: TRBV12-5
d_gene: TRBD1
len: 18
j_gene: TRBJ1-3
abundance: .

CDR3aa: CASGRTGGTEAFF
CDR3nt: TGTGCCAGCGGGCGGACGGGGGGCACTGAAGCTTTCTTT
v_gene: TRBV6-1
d_gene: .
len: 13
j_gene: TRBJ1-1
abundance: .

CDR3aa: CASSEINMNTEAFF
CDR3nt: TGTGCCAGCAGTGAGATAAACATGAACACTGAAGCTTTCTTT
v_gene: TRBV25-1
d_gene: .
len: 14
j_gene: TRBJ1-1
abundance: .

CDR3aa: CSVNRGQETQYF
CDR3nt: TGCAGCGTCAACAGGGGACAAGAGACCCAGTACTTC
v_gene: TRBV29-1
d_gene: TRBD1
len: 12
j_gene: TRBJ2-5
abundance: .

CDR3aa: CASSYLLGQEGGYTF
CDR3nt: TGTGCCAGCAGCTATCTCTTGGGACAGGAGGGAGGCTACACCTTC
v_gene: TRBV13
d_gene: TRBD1
len: 15
j_gene: TRBJ1-2
abundance: .

CDR3aa: CASSLRQGPYYEQYF
CDR3nt: TGTGCTAGCAGCCTTCGACAGGGACCCTACTACGAGCAGTACTTC
v_gene: TRBV7-7
d_gene: TRBD1
len: 15
j_gene: TRBJ2-7
abundance: .

CDR3aa: CASRLQGDDSGNTIYF
CDR3nt: TGTGCCAGTAGACTGCAGGGGGATGACTCTGGAAACACCATATATTTT
v_gene: TRBV19
d_gene: TRBD1
len: 16
j_gene: TRBJ1-3
abundance: .

CDR3aa: CASGSPRGGADTQYF
CDR3nt: TGTGCTAGTGGTTCACCACGCGGGGGAGCAGATACGCAGTATTTT
v_gene: TRBV12-5
d_gene: TRBD2
len: 15
j_gene: TRBJ2-3
abundance: .

CDR3aa: CASSQDFRQGTGGTEAFF
CDR3nt: TGCGCCAGCAGCCAAGATTTTAGGCAGGGGACAGGTGGCACTGAAGCTTTCTTT
v_gene: TRBV4-1
d_gene: TRBD1
len: 18
j_gene: TRBJ1-1
abundance: .

CDR3aa: CASRRANSPLHF
CDR3nt: TGTGCCAGTCGGCGGGCTAATTCACCCCTCCACTTT
v_gene: TRBV19
d_gene: .
len: 12
j_gene: TRBJ1-6
abundance: .

CDR3aa: CASNREGSPLHF
CDR3nt: TGTGCCAGCAACAGGGAGGGTTCACCCCTCCACTTT
v_gene: TRBV7-9
d_gene: .
len: 12
j_gene: TRBJ1-6
abundance: .

CDR3aa: CASRKTSDRGLRQPQHF
CDR3nt: TGTGCCAGTAGAAAGACTTCGGACAGGGGGTTGCGTCAGCCCCAGCATTTT
v_gene: TRBV19
d_gene: TRBD1
len: 17
j_gene: TRBJ1-5
abundance: .

CDR3aa: CASSFYLGHVAKGANVLTF
CDR3nt: TGTGCCAGCAGTTTTTATCTGGGCCATGTTGCGAAAGGGGCCAACGTCCTGACTTTC
v_gene: TRBV27
d_gene: .
len: 19
j_gene: TRBJ2-6
abundance: .

CDR3aa: CASSPGGDRHPSNTEAFF
CDR3nt: TGTGCCAGCAGTCCGGGGGGGGACCGGCACCCTTCGAACACTGAAGCTTTCTTT
v_gene: TRBV5-4
d_gene: .
len: 18
j_gene: TRBJ1-1
abundance: .

CDR3aa: CASSPIITGQSSYEQYF
CDR3nt: TGTGCCAGCTCACCAATTATTACGGGACAGTCCTCCTACGAGCAGTACTTC
v_gene: TRBV18
d_gene: TRBD1
len: 17
j_gene: TRBJ2-7
abundance: .

CDR3aa: CASRGAGGGYTF
CDR3nt: TGTGCCAGCAGAGGAGCAGGGGGGGGCTACACCTTC
v_gene: TRBV2
d_gene: TRBD1
len: 12
j_gene: TRBJ1-2
abundance: .

CDR3aa: CASSLPNSGNTIYF
CDR3nt: TGCGCCAGCAGCTTGCCCAACTCTGGAAACACCATATATTTT
v_gene: TRBV5-1
d_gene: .
len: 14
j_gene: TRBJ1-3
abundance: .

CDR3aa: CASSRWAGGTDTQYF
CDR3nt: TGCGCCAGCAGCCGGTGGGCAGGGGGCACAGATACGCAGTATTTT
v_gene: TRBV5-1
d_gene: .
len: 15
j_gene: TRBJ2-3
abundance: .

CDR3aa: CASSMTSGRAYSKGNEQFF
CDR3nt: TGCGCCAGCAGCATGACTAGCGGGAGGGCATATAGTAAGGGCAATGAGCAGTTCTTC
v_gene: TRBV4-1
d_gene: TRBD2
len: 19
j_gene: TRBJ2-1
abundance: .

CDR3aa: CASSPPLGQVNYGYTF
CDR3nt: TGTGCCAGCTCACCACCCCTTGGACAAGTTAACTATGGCTACACCTTC
v_gene: TRBV18
d_gene: .
len: 16
j_gene: TRBJ1-2
abundance: .

CDR3aa: CASSPFTGNYGYTF
CDR3nt: TGTGCCAGCTCACCATTTACAGGGAACTATGGCTACACCTTC
v_gene: TRBV18
d_gene: .
len: 14
j_gene: TRBJ1-2
abundance: .

CDR3aa: CASRADRPPFNYGYTF
CDR3nt: TGTGCCAGCAGGGCCGACAGACCCCCATTTAACTATGGCTACACCTTC
v_gene: TRBV2
d_gene: .
len: 16
j_gene: TRBJ1-2
abundance: .

CDR3aa: CASSTAGTEYGYTF
CDR3nt: TGTGCCAGCAGCACCGCCGGGACAGAATATGGCTACACCTTC
v_gene: TRBV9
d_gene: TRBD1
len: 14
j_gene: TRBJ1-2
abundance: .

CDR3aa: CASSLRGTEAFF
CDR3nt: TGTGCCAGCAGTTTAAGGGGAACTGAAGCTTTCTTT
v_gene: TRBV6-6
d_gene: .
len: 12
j_gene: TRBJ1-1
abundance: .

CDR3aa: CASSQVGARTDTQYF
CDR3nt: TGCGCCAGCAGCCAAGTAGGGGCGCGGACAGATACGCAGTATTTT
v_gene: TRBV4-1
d_gene: .
len: 15
j_gene: TRBJ2-3
abundance: .

CDR3aa: CASSHRGQGGFYGYTF
CDR3nt: TGTGCCAGCAGTCACCGTGGACAGGGGGGTTTCTATGGCTACACCTTC
v_gene: TRBV28
d_gene: TRBD1
len: 16
j_gene: TRBJ1-2
abundance: .

CDR3aa: CATSRDPGATNEKLFF
CDR3nt: TGTGCCACCAGCAGAGATCCGGGGGCAACTAATGAAAAACTGTTTTTT
v_gene: TRBV15
d_gene: .
len: 16
j_gene: TRBJ1-4
abundance: .

CDR3aa: CASSLAGGTGGARGYTF
CDR3nt: TGTGCCAGCAGCTTAGCGGGGGGGACAGGGGGCGCTAGAGGCTACACCTTC
v_gene: TRBV7-2
d_gene: TRBD1
len: 17
j_gene: TRBJ1-2
abundance: .

CDR3aa: CASSLVGESGNTIYF
CDR3nt: TGCGCCAGCAGCTTGGTTGGGGAGTCAGGAAACACCATATATTTT
v_gene: TRBV5-1
d_gene: .
len: 15
j_gene: TRBJ1-3
abundance: .

CDR3aa: CASSSQGDTEAFF
CDR3nt: TGTGCCAGCAGCTCCCAGGGTGACACTGAAGCTTTCTTT
v_gene: TRBV7-9
d_gene: .
len: 13
j_gene: TRBJ1-1
abundance: .